This T cell receptor beta chain was sequenced during a study of cytomegalovirus exposure and HLA in healthy donors (dated by TCRdb to about 2017). A note on the overall study: According to an earlier analysis of 550 to 700 of the donors, roughly 180 million T cells yielded 120 million or so unique TCR beta sequences and approximately 300 Gb of sequence data. About 300 gigabases of sequencing data and around 85 million unique TCR sequences made up an early release that covered around 640 HLA-typed donors. Among the roughly 370 genotyped donors, approximately 82% belonged to the genetic ancestry cluster associated with self-reported Caucasian donors. The study aimed to test whether signatures of past pathogen exposure could be identified by cataloging public T cell receptors. The T cell repertoires of several hundred subjects were profiled by immunosequencing and related to cytomegalovirus serostatus. Besides the first cohort of 666 subjects, a separate validation cohort made up of 90 to 150 different subjects was used. High-throughput TCR immunosequencing, statistical association of individual TCRs with disease status, and machine learning were combined to predict cytomegalovirus infection status. A later analysis re-examined previously published TCR beta repertoires from several hundred donors and added high-resolution HLA genotyping to investigate patterns of TCR occurrence. Rather than using new phenotypic data, the later analysis identified candidate immune exposures from TCR beta sequences and from how often those sequences occurred across donors. An earlier analysis of roughly 600 of the donors used high-throughput TCR beta sequencing to judge whether each TCR beta V gene segment behaved as functional or pseudogenic. Donor age, sex, ethnicity and CMV serostatus were compiled together with the repertoire data. A later genetic analysis used genome-wide SNP genotypes for 398 of the 666 donors, treating that subset as a discovery cohort. Every repertoire in the discovery cohort had been generated on one and the same sequencing platform. HLA typing included class I and class II loci at four-digit resolution. The number of donors typed differed by locus, with 629-630 for A, B, C, DRB1 and DQB1, roughly 550 for DQA1, 600 to 610 for DPA1, and some 450 for DPB1. Because of strong linkage in the cohort, a few DR-DQ haplotypes were treated as single units for association and clustering. Among around 400 genotyped donors of the cohort, an average of about 240,000 unique TCR beta nucleotide sequences was sequenced per donor, of which about 18% were non-productive. Broad study findings and their caveats: A later genetic analysis reported fewer N-insertions in productive TCRs among donors in an Asian-associated ancestry cluster than the roughly 640-donor mean. In both the original and validation cohorts, the classifier was reported to diagnose cytomegalovirus status with high specificity and sensitivity. The only immune exposure information available for the cohort was CMV serostatus. HLA typing was unavailable for some donors at each locus, so association tests used only the typed subset. In vitro tests confirmed that three of the cytomegalovirus-associated TCR beta chains recognize cytomegalovirus antigens. V-gene and J-gene trimming of TCR beta chains was associated with a missense DCLRE1C variant in a later genetic analysis, and the association was replicated in an independent cohort. A cluster of highly shared sequence variants was judged likely to represent a technical artifact of the sequencing pipeline. Compared with equally common non-associated chains, HLA-associated TCR beta chains in a later analysis were more clonally expanded and had lower generation probabilities. About 17 rarely observed V segments, including chromosome 9 orphons, were excluded from the earlier analysis of some 590 of the donors because counts were too low. In a later analysis, TCR association rates were found to vary across HLA loci, with the most associated TCRs seen for DRB1 alleles and the fewest for HLA-C alleles. The authors suggested that the approach could potentially be generalized to other disease states and immunological phenotypes. Several of the top co-occurrence clusters appeared to be linked to parvovirus B19, influenza, CMV and Epstein-Barr virus, according to a later analysis. A further reported finding was that TCR beta sequences accurately predicted the HLA-A and HLA-B alleles for most subjects in the first cohort. Roughly uniform sequencing depth across donors was assumed in presence/absence analyses, although this assumption may not hold. When HLA alleles, especially DR and DQ, strongly co-occurred, TCR associations were difficult to assign to individual alleles. Most CMV-associated TCR beta chains appeared to be HLA-restricted in a later analysis, and the HLA associations seemed to be driven largely by CMV exposure. In an earlier analysis of more than 450 of the donors, most TCR beta V segments were observed in productive rearrangements about 87% or about 30% of the time, broadly matching IMGT annotations. Correlated functional status among segregating V segments might be attributable to linkage disequilibrium, but an unknown experimental factor could not be ruled out. This cohort had only TCR beta chains sequenced, and the lack of alpha or paired-chain data limited which features could be detected. In a later analysis, 15,000 to 20,000 TCR beta sequences were associated with specific HLA alleles at a false discovery rate of 0.05. The study gave a list of 150 to 200 TCR beta chains associated with cytomegalovirus. Some IMGT-functional V segments, including TRBV6-2 and TRBV6-3, could not be distinguished by the 87-base-pair reads and were therefore excluded. Most TCR sequences were seen in very few donors, while some public TCRs were found in many individuals.

Library preparation employed the immunoSEQ multiplex PCR assay. A mixture of 60 forward primers for TCR Vbeta segments and 13 reverse primers for TCR Jbeta segments was used in the multiplex PCR. The CDR3 region of rearranged TCR beta genes was amplified from genomic DNA with a multiplex PCR assay. The Illumina HiSeq System was used to sequence the amplified TCR beta libraries as 87-base-pair reads. As for the original processing: A later analysis counted about 82 million unique TCR beta chains across the 640 or so repertoires, and roughly 10 million of these chains were shared by at least two donors. Raw reads were error-corrected and collapsed into unique sequences with a nearest-neighbor algorithm that merged closely related sequences to remove PCR and sequencing errors. Alignment of CDR3 sequences to IMGT reference sequences was used to assign V, D and J gene segments. Each retained sequence needed at least a six-nucleotide match to both a V gene segment and a J gene segment. A rearrangement was called productive if the CDR3 had no stop codons and remained in frame with V and J, and every other rearrangement was called non-productive. Following IMGT convention, CDR3 was defined as the stretch from the second conserved V-encoded cysteine up to the conserved J-encoded phenylalanine. Sequences without an unambiguous match to a single V gene segment were excluded from the earlier analysis of 450 to 650 of the donors. In an earlier analysis of 450 to 750 of the donors, a V segment was called functional when productive rearrangements were above 56.7%, and segregating when the standard deviation between donors exceeded 5%. To diagnose cytomegalovirus status from the catalog of TCR beta chain sequences, a statistical classification framework was built. A later analysis assigned V and J genes by comparing TCR nucleotide sequences with IMGT/GENE-DB human TR gene sequences. In a later analysis, CDR3 sequences and most-parsimonious VDJ recombination scenarios were assigned using the TCRdist pipeline. In a later analysis, each TCR beta chain was defined by its CDR3 amino acid sequence together with its V-gene family, and reads lacking a unique V-gene family were excluded. In a later analysis, 450 to 600 highly shared, low-generation-probability nucleotide sequences were removed to address suspected cross-contamination and a sequencing artifact. For each public chain, a later analysis derived a clonal expansion index from normalized ranks of inferred template counts within each repertoire. A later analysis computed generation probabilities with a VDJ recombination model fitted to out-of-frame rearrangements, and checked the results against IGoR. In a later analysis, hypergeometric tests were used to score TCR-TCR, TCR-HLA and TCR-CMV co-occurrence, with a repertoire-size bias correction applied to TCR pairs. In a later analysis, false discovery rates were estimated by permuting HLA or CMV assignments 20 times. In a later analysis, co-occurring TCRs were grouped with DBSCAN, and TCRdist sequence similarity was added when clustering was performed within HLA-allele-positive subsets. Repertoires with fewer than 30,000 or more than 120,000 public chains, plus five repertoires with anomalous nucleotide sharing, were excluded from co-occurrence clustering. Imported from immuneACCESS, the table was reduced by TCRdb to in-frame sequences with V and J called. These copies leave out some clones; in studies compared against another copy, an unresolved V gene accounts for under half, and the cause of the remainder is not known. The DNA gave D and trimming, while V, J and clone size come from that table. The sample profile shows around 190,000 clones; 60% to 80% of them were found once. The ten largest clones add up to about 3% of the sample.

For this clone: The antigen it binds to is not known. Per-base quality was not reported, and no clone a single base away is much larger than it.

Relative to germline, V is missing 7 bases and J is missing 0 bases, with 6 bases of the junction outside any gene match. From the cysteine through the phenylalanine, the CDR3 covers 15 amino acids. Of all the DNA, just the CDR3 is kept, 45 bases in frame from base 1. CDR1 LNHDA and CDR2 SQIVND were looked up in the germline V gene (reference sequence). In total, over 600 healthy bone marrow donors made up the cohort. All cohort members were sampled while nominally healthy, although unrecorded immune exposures were likely present. The donor was CMV seropositive and was included in the group of 270 or so seropositive cohort members. Each donor provided a peripheral blood sample, and peripheral blood mononuclear cells were used for TCR beta sequencing. The Qiagen DNeasy Blood Extraction Kit was used to extract genomic DNA from the blood cell samples.

The specimen was PBMCs. This receptor was taken from a woman aged 25 to 39 in good health and CMV-seropositive. The chain uses TRBV19 and TRBJ2-3; 8 central bases correspond to TRBD2. This receptor carries the CDR3 CASKIAGLSTDTQYF. DNA sequence: TGTGCCAGTAAAATAGCGGGATTAAGCACAGATACGCAGTATTTT.